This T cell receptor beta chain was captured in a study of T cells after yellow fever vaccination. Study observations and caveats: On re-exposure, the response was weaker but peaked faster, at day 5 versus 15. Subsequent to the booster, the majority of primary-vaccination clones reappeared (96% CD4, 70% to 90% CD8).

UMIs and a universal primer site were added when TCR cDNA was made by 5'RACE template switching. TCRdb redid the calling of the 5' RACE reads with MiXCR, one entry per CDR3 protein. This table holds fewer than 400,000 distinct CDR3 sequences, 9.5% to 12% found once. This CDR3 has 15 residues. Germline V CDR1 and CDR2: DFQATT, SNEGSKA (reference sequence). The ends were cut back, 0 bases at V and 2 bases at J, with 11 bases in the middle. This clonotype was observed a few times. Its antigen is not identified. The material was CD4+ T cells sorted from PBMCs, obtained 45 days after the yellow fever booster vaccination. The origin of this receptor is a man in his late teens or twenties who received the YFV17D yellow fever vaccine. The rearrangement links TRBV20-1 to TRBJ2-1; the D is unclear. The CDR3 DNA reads TGCAGTGCTAGAGATTTGGCCGGAGCCTACAATGAGCAGTTCTTC. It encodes CSARDLAGAYNEQFF.